These 7 T cell receptor beta chains share one sample of origin, sequenced in a study of blood T cells in healthy people across ages. The second PCR ran about 6 to 11 cycles with a sample-barcoded 5' primer and J-beta primers. TCRdb recomputed calls from the 5' RACE reads with MiXCR, one row per CDR3 protein. Here the sample spans approximately 810,000 distinct CDR3 sequences, 25% to 30% being singletons. The sample taken for sequencing was blood. The source of these receptors is an elderly woman in good health.

The sample holds many counts of this clonotype. The chain uses TRBV7-2 and TRBJ2-3; D may correspond to TRBD1 or TRBD2 (5 bases each). Trimming pared 3 bases from V and 14 bases from J, leaving 18 bases between. CDR3 length: 13 amino acids. Per germline, CDR1 SGHTA and CDR2 FQGNSA. The CDR3 DNA reads as TGTGCCAGCAGCTTCGGGACCTCCTCGGGCCGGTATTTT. The encoded protein is CASSFGTSSGRYF.

This clonotype was picked up a small number of times. V and J are TRBV5-1 and TRBJ2-2, with TRBD2 as a possible D gene (6 bases). The V and J ends lost 0 bases and 8 bases respectively, with 17 bases between them. Germline CDR1 reads SGHRS; CDR2 reads YFSETQ. The CDR3 contains 16 residues. CDR3 sequence reads: CASSLEGDGLAGELFF. DNA of the CDR3: TGCGCCAGCAGCTTGGAGGGTGACGGCCTAGCGGGGGAGCTGTTTTTT.

Concerning this clonotype: Given a much more abundant clone one base away, this may be a read error. The chain joins TRBV5-1 to TRBJ1-2; D is unresolved. The CDR3 spans 14 residues. Germline CDR1 reads SGHRS; CDR2 reads YFSETQ. CDR3 in DNA: TGCGCCAGCAGCTTAAATGCAGGATCCAATGGCTGCACCTTC. Translation: CASSLNAGSNGCTF.

The V and J genes are TRBV11-2 and TRBJ1-3; perhaps TRBD1 as D (6 bases). Germline V gives CDR1 SGHAT, CDR2 FQNNGV. Trimming left V 1 base short and J 2 bases short, with 6 bases between. This CDR3 comprises 14 residues. The CDR3 loop is CASSLGTAGNTIYF. For the CDR3, the DNA is TGTGCCAGCAGCTTAGGGACAGCTGGAAACACCATATATTTT.

J is TRBJ1-4 and V is TRBV25-1; 11 bases are a match to TRBD1. The germline V gene has CDR1 MGHDK and CDR2 SYGVNS. V trimming: 3 bases; J trimming: 7 bases; junction bases outside the gene matches: 7. The CDR3 covers 16 residues. The CDR3 sequence is CASSDWTGGRSEKLFF. The CDR3 region has the DNA TGTGCCAGCAGTGATTGGACAGGGGGCCGGAGTGAAAAACTGTTTTTT.

The chain couples TRBV20-1 to TRBJ2-2, with D possibly being TRBD1 (5 bases). The CDR3 has 15 residues. Trimming shortened V by 0 bases and J by 4 bases, and 12 bases separated the two germline ends. Per germline, CDR1 DFQATT and CDR2 SNEGSKA (reference sequence). This CDR3 reads CSARDSRVGTGELFF. The CDR3 region has the DNA TGCAGTGCTAGAGACAGCAGGGTCGGCACCGGGGAGCTGTTTTTT.

The chain couples TRBV5-5 to TRBJ2-1, with 7 nucleotides matching TRBD1. This CDR3 has 14 amino acids. Germline V gene lookup returns CDR1 SGHKS and CDR2 YYEKEE (reference sequence). V was clipped by 2 bases and J by 6 bases; unmatched bases: 5. The CDR3 DNA is TGTGCCAGCAGCTTCCCGGGACAGTCCAATGAGCAGTTCTTC. It is translated as CASSFPGQSNEQFF.